This TCR beta chain was documented in a study of cytomegalovirus exposure and HLA in healthy donors (dated 2017 in TCRdb). Concerning the study at large: A later analysis indicated that the 90 to 150 validation repertoires were generated on the platform also employed for the approximately 700 repertoires of the first cohort. To predict cytomegalovirus infection status, the study combined high-throughput TCR immunosequencing, statistical association of individual TCRs with disease status, and machine learning. In addition to the first cohort of approximately 670 subjects, a separate validation cohort of 120 different subjects was used. The study was designed to test whether signatures of past pathogen exposure could be identified by cataloging public T cell receptors.

Concerning this clone itself: Its antigen is currently not known. No clone much larger than this one lies a single base away; base qualities are absent.

Separate from the roughly 650-subject first cohort, the validation cohort of 95 to 150 subjects was the group to which the donors belonged. Receptors were amplified or captured by the immunoSEQ multiplex PCR assay. The paper's processing steps were these. A statistical classification framework was built for diagnosing cytomegalovirus status from the catalog of TCR beta chain sequences. TCRdb holds this immuneACCESS table with in-frame rearrangements only. Some clones are missing; in checked studies, unresolved V genes explain under half, and the rest has no known cause. The V and J calls and clone size are taken from that table; D and trimming were inferred from the DNA. The sample yields 250,000 or so clones; about 90% were counted once. The ten largest clonotypes hold more than 0.35% of the sample. General findings and caveats noted by the study authors: A total of some 180 TCR beta chains were listed by the study as associated with cytomegalovirus. Most TCR sequences were seen in very few donors, while some public TCRs were found in many individuals. All 120 or so repertoires were used to score co-occurrence in the validation cohort in a later analysis, because that analysis had no HLA typing for the cohort. A later analysis found that TCRs clustered in the first cohort also tended to co-occur in the roughly 110 validation repertoires, with 94% of cluster scores above 0. In vitro tests confirmed that a few of the cytomegalovirus-associated TCR beta chains recognize cytomegalovirus antigens. The classifier was reported to diagnose cytomegalovirus status with high specificity and sensitivity in both the original cohort and the validation cohort. The authors suggested that the approach could potentially be extended to other disease states and immunological phenotypes.

This clonotype was obtained from a woman between 18 and 29 years old in good health and CMV-seronegative. Sequenced: PBMCs.

CDR3 sequence: CASSSGQGAVDEQFF. The DNA sequence reads TGCGCCAGCAGCTCCGGACAGGGGGCCGTGGATGAGCAGTTCTTC. In this chain, TRBV5-1 is recombined with TRBJ2-1; 11 middle bases align to TRBD1. According to the germline V gene, CDR1 reads SGHRS and CDR2 reads YFSETQ. Unmatched junction bases come to 7, with V trimmed by 3 bases and J by 8 bases. From the cysteine through the phenylalanine, the CDR3 covers 15 amino acids. The entry retains the CDR3 DNA only, 45 bases that are in frame from base 1.